Included here is one T cell receptor beta chain sequence, with context. The entry originates in a study of blood T cell repertoires in COVID-19. Study as a whole: COVID-19 samples, acute and convalescent, were from the United States, Italy and Spain. From T cells, B-cell-depleted T cells, or PBMCs came the material, which was cDNA or gDNA.

Under the authors' procedure: Counts of nucleated cells, estimated from reference gene primer amplification, were obtained. TCRdb keeps only in-frame clones here, not all; method: immunoSEQ multiplex PCR. The V and J calls and clone size come from that table; D and trimming were worked out from the DNA. The table has approximately 54,000 clones, roughly nine tenths seen once. The origin of this receptor is a man aged 45-65 years with acute or convalescent COVID-19. The sample comprised peripheral blood.

The CDR3 loop reads CASSYLAGVDKNIQYF. As DNA, the CDR3 is TGTGCCAGCAGTTACCTCGCCGGGGTGGACAAAAACATTCAGTACTTC. This chain links TRBV6-2 or TRBV6-3 with TRBJ2-4, with D maybe TRBD2 (5 bases). This CDR3 has 16 amino acids. V was trimmed by 2 bases and J by 3 bases, leaving 14 bases between them. Germline values: CDR1 MNHEY, CDR2 SVGEGT.